This entry features one T cell receptor (beta chain) sequence. This sample was taken from a study of technical replicates of blood from several donors. Libraries were prepared by immunoSEQ multiplex PCR; TCRdb keeps only in-frame clonotypes and omits some of them. The sample shows 75,000 to 95,000 clones, just under 95% of them seen only once. Sequencing used T cells isolated from PBMCs. The clonotype was recovered from a human donor in good health.

The DNA for the CDR3 is TGTGCCAGCAGCTTGGGACAGGGTCCCTACAATGAGCAGTTCTTC. The encoded protein is CASSLGQGPYNEQFF. The gene calls are TRBV7-6 and TRBJ2-1; 9 bases match TRBD1. With 3 bases clipped from V and 2 bases from J, the junction kept 2 bases outside the gene matches. The CDR3 totals 15 residues. Germline loops: CDR1 SGHVS, CDR2 FNYEAQ.